Each of the 4 T cell receptor beta chains below was sequenced from the same sample in a study of cytomegalovirus exposure and HLA in healthy donors. Primers for the PCR totalled 60 Vbeta and 13 Jbeta. Produced via immunoSEQ multiplex PCR; TCRdb's table is partial and in-frame only. The sample yields 75,000 to 95,000 clones, around two thirds seen once. The material sequenced was PBMCs. The receptors here all came from a young man in good health and CMV-seronegative.

The chain combines TRBV19 with TRBJ1-5; D is uncertain. With 4 bases removed from V and 5 bases from J, the gap between germline ends came to 6 bases. CDR3 size: 12 residues. The V gene's germline CDR1 is LNHDA and CDR2 SQIVND (reference sequence). The CDR3, as DNA: TGTGCCAGTAGTACGGTTCATCAGCCCCAGCATTTT. The encoded protein is CASSTVHQPQHF. The complete variable domain, with remaining parts taken from reference TRBV19 and TRBJ1-5, reads DGGITQSPKYLFRKEGQNVTLSCEQNLNHDAMYWYRQDPGQGLRLIYYSQIVNDFQKGDIAEGYSVSREKKESFPLTVTSAQKNPTAFYLCASSTVHQPQHFGDGTRLSIL.

CDR3 nucleotide sequence: TGTGCCAGCAGCGCGGGACTAGCGGGGTCTGGTGAGCAGTTCTTC. It is translated as CASSAGLAGSGEQFF. J is TRBJ2-1 and V is TRBV5-4, with 13 nucleotides matching TRBD2. This CDR3 spans 15 amino acids. CDR1 SGHNT and CDR2 YYREEE come from the germline V gene (reference sequence). Losses at the gene ends were 4 bases for V and 9 bases for J; bases not matched to a gene: 7.

The chain employs TRBV4-2 and TRBJ2-7, with D perhaps TRBD2 (5 bases). The CDR3 is made up of 14 amino acids. Trimming cost V 1 base and J 2 bases, with 9 bases left between them. The germline V gene has CDR1 LGHNA and CDR2 YNFKEQ. DNA of the CDR3: TGTGCCAGCAGCCAAGGTGAGGGAACCTACGAGCAGTACTTC. Translating gives CASSQGEGTYEQYF.

The rearrangement links TRBV2 to TRBJ1-3; the D is unclear. Trimming shortened V by 8 bases and J by 4 bases, and 15 bases separated the two germline ends. Germline values: CDR1 SNHLY, CDR2 FYNNEI. The CDR3 spans 14 residues. The CDR3, as DNA: TGTGCCAGCCTTGATAGTTCGTGGGGAAACACCATATATTTT. Translating it yields CASLDSSWGNTIYF.